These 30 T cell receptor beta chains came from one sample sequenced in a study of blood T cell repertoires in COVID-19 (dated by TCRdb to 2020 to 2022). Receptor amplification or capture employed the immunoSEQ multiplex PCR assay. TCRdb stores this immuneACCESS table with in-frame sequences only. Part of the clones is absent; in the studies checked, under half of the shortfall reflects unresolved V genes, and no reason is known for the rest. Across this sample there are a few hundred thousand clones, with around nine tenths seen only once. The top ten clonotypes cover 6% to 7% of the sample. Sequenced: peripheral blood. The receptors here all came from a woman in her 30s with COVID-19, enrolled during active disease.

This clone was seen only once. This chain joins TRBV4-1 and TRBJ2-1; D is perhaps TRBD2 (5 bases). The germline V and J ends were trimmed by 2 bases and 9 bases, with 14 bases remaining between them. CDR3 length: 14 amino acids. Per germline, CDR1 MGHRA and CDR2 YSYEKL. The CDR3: CASSQKQGGSEQFF. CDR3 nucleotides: TGCGCCAGCAGCCAAAAACAAGGAGGCAGTGAGCAGTTCTTC.

The CDR3 protein is CASSLAETQYF. In DNA, the CDR3 is TGTGCCAGCAGCTTAGCGGAGACCCAGTACTTC. The rearrangement links TRBV11-2 to TRBJ2-5; D unclear. This CDR3 contains 11 residues. The V and J ends lost 1 base and 5 bases respectively, with 2 bases between them. Germline values: CDR1 SGHAT, CDR2 FQNNGV.

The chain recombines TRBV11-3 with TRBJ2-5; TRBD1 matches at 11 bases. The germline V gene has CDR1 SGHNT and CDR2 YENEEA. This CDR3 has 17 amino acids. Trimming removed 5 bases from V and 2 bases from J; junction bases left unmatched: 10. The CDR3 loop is CASSQGQGAPGQETQYF. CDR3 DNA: TGTGCCAGCAGCCAAGGACAGGGGGCGCCGGGGCAAGAGACCCAGTACTTC.

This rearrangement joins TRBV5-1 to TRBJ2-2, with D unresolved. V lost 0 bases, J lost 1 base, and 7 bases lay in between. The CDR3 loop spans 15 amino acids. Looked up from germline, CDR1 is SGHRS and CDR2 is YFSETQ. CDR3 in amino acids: CASSLGAENTGELFF. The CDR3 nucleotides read TGCGCCAGCAGCTTGGGTGCGGAGAACACCGGGGAGCTGTTTTTT.

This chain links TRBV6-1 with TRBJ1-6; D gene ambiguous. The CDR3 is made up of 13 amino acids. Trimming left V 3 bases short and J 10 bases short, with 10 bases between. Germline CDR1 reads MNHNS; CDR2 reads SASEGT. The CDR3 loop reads CASSDRGWSPLHF. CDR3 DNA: TGTGCCAGCAGTGATCGGGGATGGTCACCCCTCCACTTT.

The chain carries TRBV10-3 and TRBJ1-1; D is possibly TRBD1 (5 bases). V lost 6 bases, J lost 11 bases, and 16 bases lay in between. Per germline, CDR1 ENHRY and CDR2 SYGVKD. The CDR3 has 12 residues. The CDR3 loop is CAISRAGTGAFF. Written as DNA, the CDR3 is TGTGCCATCAGCAGGGCCGGGACTGGGGCTTTCTTT.

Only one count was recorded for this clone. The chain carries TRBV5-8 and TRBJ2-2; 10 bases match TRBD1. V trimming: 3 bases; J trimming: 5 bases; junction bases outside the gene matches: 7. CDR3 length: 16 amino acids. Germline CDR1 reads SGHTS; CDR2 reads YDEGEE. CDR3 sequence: CASSSGQGIGTGELFF. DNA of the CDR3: TGTGCCAGCAGCTCGGGACAGGGGATTGGAACCGGGGAGCTGTTTTTT.

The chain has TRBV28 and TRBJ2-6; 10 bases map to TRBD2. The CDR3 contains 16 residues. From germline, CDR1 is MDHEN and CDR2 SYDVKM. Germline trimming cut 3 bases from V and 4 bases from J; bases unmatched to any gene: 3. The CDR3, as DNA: TGTGCCAGCAGTTTGGGACTAGCGTCCGGGGCCAACGTCCTGACTTTC. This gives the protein CASSLGLASGANVLTF.

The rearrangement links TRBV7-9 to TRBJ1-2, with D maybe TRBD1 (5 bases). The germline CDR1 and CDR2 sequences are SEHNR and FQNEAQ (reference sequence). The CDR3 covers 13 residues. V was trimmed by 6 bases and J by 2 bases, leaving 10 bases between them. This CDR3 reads CASSAGGNYGYTF. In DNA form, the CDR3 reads TGTGCCAGCAGTGCCGGGGGAAACTATGGCTACACCTTC.

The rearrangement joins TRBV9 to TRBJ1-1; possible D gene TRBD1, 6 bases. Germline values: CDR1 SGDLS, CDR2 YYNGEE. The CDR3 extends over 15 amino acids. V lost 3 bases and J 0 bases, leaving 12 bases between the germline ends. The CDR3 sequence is CASSATGIMNTEAFF. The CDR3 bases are TGTGCCAGCAGCGCAACAGGGATCATGAACACTGAAGCTTTCTTT.

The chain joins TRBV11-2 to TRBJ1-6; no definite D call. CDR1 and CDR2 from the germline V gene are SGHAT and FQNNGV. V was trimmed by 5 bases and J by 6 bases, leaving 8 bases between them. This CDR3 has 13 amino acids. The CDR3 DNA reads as TGTGCCAGCAGCCCGGTACTTAATTCACCCCTCCACTTT. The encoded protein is CASSPVLNSPLHF.

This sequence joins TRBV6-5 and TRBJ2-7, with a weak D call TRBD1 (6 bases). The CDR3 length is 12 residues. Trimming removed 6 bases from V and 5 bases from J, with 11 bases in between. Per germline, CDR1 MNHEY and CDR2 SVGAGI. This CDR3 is CASSRSGDEQYF. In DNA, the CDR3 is TGTGCCAGCAGCCGATCAGGGGACGAGCAGTACTTC.

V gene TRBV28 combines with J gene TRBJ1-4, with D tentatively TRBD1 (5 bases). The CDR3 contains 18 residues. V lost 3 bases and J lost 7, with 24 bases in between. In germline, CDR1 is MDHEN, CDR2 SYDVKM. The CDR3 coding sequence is TGTGCCAGCAGTTTGGGGCGCAGGGTGGGCTTAATGAGTGAAAAACTGTTTTTT. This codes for CASSLGRRVGLMSEKLFF.

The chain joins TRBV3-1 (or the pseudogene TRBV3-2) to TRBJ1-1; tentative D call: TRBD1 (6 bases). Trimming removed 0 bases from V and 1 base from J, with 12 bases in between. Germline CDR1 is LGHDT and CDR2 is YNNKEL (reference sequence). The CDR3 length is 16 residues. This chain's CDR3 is CASSQEQTTGNTEAFF. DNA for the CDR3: TGTGCCAGCAGCCAAGAGCAAACGACAGGGAACACTGAAGCTTTCTTT.

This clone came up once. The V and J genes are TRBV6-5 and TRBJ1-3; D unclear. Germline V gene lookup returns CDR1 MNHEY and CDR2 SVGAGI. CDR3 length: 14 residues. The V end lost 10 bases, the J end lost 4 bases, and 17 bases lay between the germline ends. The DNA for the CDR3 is TGTGCCACCCGGCGGGAGTACTTCGGAAACACCATATATTTT. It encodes CATRREYFGNTIYF.

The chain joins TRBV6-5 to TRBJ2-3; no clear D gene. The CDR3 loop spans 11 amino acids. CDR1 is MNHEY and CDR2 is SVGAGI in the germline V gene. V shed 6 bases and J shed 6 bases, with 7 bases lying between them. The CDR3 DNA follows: TGTGCCAGCAGGACGGAGGATACGCAGTATTTT. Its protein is CASRTEDTQYF.

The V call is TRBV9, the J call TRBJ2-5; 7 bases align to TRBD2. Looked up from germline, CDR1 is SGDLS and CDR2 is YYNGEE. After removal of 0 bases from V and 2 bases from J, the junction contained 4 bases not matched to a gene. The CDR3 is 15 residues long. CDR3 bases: TGTGCCAGCAGCGTAGGGACGGGAGGTCAAGAGACCCAGTACTTC. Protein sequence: CASSVGTGGQETQYF.

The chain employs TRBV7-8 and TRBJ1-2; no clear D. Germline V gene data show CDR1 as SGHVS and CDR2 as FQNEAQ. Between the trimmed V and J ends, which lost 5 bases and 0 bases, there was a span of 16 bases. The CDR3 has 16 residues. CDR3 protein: CASSPRFEPTNYGYTF. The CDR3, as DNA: TGTGCCAGCAGCCCCCGTTTCGAGCCTACTAACTATGGCTACACCTTC.

The CDR3 is CASRRQGWGEKLFF. For the CDR3, the DNA is TGTGCCAGTCGAAGGCAGGGATGGGGTGAAAAACTGTTTTTT. The chain uses TRBV27 and TRBJ1-4; D may be TRBD1 (5 bases). CDR3 length: 14 residues. Looked up from germline, CDR1 is MNHEY and CDR2 is SMNVEV (reference sequence). Trimming stripped 9 bases from V and 7 bases from J, with 18 bases between.

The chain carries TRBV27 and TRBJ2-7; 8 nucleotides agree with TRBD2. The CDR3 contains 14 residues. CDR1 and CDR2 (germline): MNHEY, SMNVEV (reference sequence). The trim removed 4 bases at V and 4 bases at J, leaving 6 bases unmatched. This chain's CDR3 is CASSWGGGTYEQYF. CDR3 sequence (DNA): TGTGCCAGCAGTTGGGGCGGGGGGACTTACGAGCAGTACTTC.

The CDR3 reads CASRPGQSDGYTF. The CDR3 bases are TGTGCCAGCAGACCCGGACAGTCGGACGGCTACACCTTC. The rearrangement joins TRBV2 to TRBJ1-2, with D possibly matching TRBD1 (6 bases). This CDR3 region has 13 residues. The germline CDR1 and CDR2 sequences are SNHLY and FYNNEI. Trimming pared 6 bases from V and 8 bases from J, leaving 16 bases between. Based on the CDR3 plus reference TRBV2 and TRBJ1-2, the full variable domain is EPEVTQTPSHQVTQMGQEVILRCVPISNHLYFYWYRQILGQKVEFLVSFYNNEISEKSEIFDDQFSVERPDGSNFTLKIRSTKLEDSAMYFCASRPGQSDGYTFGSGTRLTVV.

CDR3 sequence reads: CASSILTPDRSNTEAFF. CDR3 nucleotide sequence: TGTGCCAGTAGTATTCTGACTCCCGACAGGAGCAACACTGAAGCTTTCTTT. V and J are TRBV19 and TRBJ1-1; maybe TRBD1 (6 bases). V was cut by 3 bases and J by 2 bases, with 19 bases left in between. CDR1 is LNHDA and CDR2 is SQIVND in the germline V gene (reference sequence). CDR3 size: 17 residues.

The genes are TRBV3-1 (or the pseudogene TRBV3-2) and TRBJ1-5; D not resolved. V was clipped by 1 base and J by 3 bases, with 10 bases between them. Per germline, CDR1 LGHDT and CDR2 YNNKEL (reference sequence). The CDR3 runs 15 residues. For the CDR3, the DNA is TGTGCCAGCAGCCAAGGTCGCAGTTTCAATCAGCCCCAGCATTTT. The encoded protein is CASSQGRSFNQPQHF.

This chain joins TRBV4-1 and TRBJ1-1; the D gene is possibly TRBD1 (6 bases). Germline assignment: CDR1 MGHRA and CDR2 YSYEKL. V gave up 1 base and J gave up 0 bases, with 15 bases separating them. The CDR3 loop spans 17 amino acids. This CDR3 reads CASSQGSGGYLNTEAFF. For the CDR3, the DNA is TGCGCCAGCAGCCAAGGCAGCGGGGGCTACCTGAACACTGAAGCTTTCTTT.

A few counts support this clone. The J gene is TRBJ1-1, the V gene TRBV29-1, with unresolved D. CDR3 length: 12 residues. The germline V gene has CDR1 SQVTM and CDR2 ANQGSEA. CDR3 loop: CSVRVTDTEAFF. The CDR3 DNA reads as TGCAGTGTACGGGTTACGGACACTGAAGCTTTCTTT.

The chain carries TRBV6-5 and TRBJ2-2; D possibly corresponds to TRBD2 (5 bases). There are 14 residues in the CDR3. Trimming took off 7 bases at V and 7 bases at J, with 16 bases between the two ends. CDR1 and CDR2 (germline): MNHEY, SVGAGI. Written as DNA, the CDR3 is TGTGCCAGCAAATTTTCCTTCGGAGGCGGGGAGCTGTTTTTT. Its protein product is CASKFSFGGGELFF.

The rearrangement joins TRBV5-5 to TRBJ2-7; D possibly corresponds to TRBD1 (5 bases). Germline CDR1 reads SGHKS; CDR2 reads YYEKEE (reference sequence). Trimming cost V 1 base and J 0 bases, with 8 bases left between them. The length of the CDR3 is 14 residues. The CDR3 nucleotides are TGTGCCAGCAGCTTGTATCAGGGCTCCTACGAGCAGTACTTC. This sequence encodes CASSLYQGSYEQYF.

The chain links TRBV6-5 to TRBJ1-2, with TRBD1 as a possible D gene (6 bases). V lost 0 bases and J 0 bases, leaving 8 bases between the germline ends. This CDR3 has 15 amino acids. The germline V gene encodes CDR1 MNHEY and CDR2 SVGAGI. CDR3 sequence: CASSYSGTTNYGYTF. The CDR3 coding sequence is TGTGCCAGCAGTTACTCCGGGACAACTAACTATGGCTACACCTTC.

CDR3 amino acids: CASSFRGRKETQYF. The CDR3 nucleotides read TGCGCCAGCAGCTTCAGGGGGCGCAAAGAGACCCAGTACTTC. The chain combines TRBV5-1 with TRBJ2-5; 8 positions agree with TRBD1. Germline V gene lookup returns CDR1 SGHRS and CDR2 YFSETQ. The CDR3 consists of 14 residues. The V and J ends lost 2 bases and 3 bases, in that order; junction bases with no gene match: 3. Full variable domain (remainder filled in from reference TRBV5-1 and TRBJ2-5): KAGVTQTPRYLIKTRGQQVTLSCSPISGHRSVSWYQQTPGQGLQFLFEYFSETQRNKGNFPGRFSGRQFSNSRSEMNVSTLELGDSALYLCASSFRGRKETQYFGPGTRLLVL.

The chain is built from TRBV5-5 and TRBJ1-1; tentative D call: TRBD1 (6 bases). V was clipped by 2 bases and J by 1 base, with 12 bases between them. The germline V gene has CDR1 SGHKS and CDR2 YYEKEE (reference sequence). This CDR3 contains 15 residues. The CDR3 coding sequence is TGTGCCAGCAGCTTATCAGGGGTAGCGAACACTGAAGCTTTCTTT. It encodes CASSLSGVANTEAFF.